This entry concerns a single T cell receptor beta chain. The target antigen is unknown. This sample is drawn from a study of T cells in Graves' hyperthyroidism and ophthalmopathy. Broader study findings: Blood also held most thyroid clonotypes expanded beyond 0.001.

Using RNA transcripts as the source, TCR beta CDR3 regions were amplified. HTBI primers drove first-round RT-PCR of the TCR CDR3. TCRdb analysed the multiplex PCR reads with MiXCR anew, one entry per CDR3 protein. This repertoire shows roughly 660,000 distinct CDR3 sequences, 17% found once; its top ten account for 15% to 17%. With 4 bases removed from V and 0 bases from J, the gap between germline ends came to 9 bases. Germline assignment: CDR1 ENHRY and CDR2 SYGVKD. The CDR3 spans 14 residues. This clonotype was obtained from a man in his fifties with Graves' hyperthyroidism. The rearrangement joins TRBV10-3 to TRBJ1-1, with no clear D. Sequenced material: blood. CDR3 nucleotides: TGTGCCATCAGTGCCCTTCTGGTGAACACTGAAGCTTTCTTT. Translation gives CAISALLVNTEAFF.